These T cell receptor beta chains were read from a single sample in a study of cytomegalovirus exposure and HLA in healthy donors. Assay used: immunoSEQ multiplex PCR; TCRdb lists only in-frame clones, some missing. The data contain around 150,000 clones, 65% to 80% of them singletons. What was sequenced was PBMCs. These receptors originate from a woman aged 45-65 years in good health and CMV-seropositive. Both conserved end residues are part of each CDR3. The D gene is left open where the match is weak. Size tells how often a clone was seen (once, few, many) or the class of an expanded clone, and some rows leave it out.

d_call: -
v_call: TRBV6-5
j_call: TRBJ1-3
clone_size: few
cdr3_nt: TGTGCCAGCATGCGTCGGGAACGATCTGGAAACACCATATATTTT
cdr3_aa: CASMRRERSGNTIYF

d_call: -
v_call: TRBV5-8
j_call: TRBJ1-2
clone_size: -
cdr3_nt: TGTGCCAGCAGCTGGCGGGGCTCCTCTAACTATGGCTACACCTTC
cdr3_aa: CASSWRGSSNYGYTF

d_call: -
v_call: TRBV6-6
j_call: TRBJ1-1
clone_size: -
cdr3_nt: TGTGCCAGCAGCCGTCAAGGCAGGCACCCTGAAGCTTTCTTT
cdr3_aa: CASSRQGRHPEAFF

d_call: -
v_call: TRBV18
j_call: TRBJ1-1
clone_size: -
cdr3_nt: TGTGCCAGCTCACCGAGCGACCTCACGGGGGGCACTGAAGCTTTCTTT
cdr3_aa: CASSPSDLTGGTEAFF

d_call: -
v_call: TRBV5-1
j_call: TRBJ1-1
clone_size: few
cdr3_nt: TGCGCCAGCAGCTTTACAGGGTTGGCCAACACTGAAGCTTTCTTT
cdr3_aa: CASSFTGLANTEAFF

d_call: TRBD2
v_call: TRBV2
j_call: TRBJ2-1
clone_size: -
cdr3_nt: TGTGCCAGCAGCTTTGACGGGGGGGCGGGTAGCTATGAGCAGTTCTTC
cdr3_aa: CASSFDGGAGSYEQFF

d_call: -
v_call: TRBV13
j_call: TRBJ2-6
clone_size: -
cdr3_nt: TGTGCCAGCAGCTTTACAGGGTCGGACGTCCTGACTTTC
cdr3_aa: CASSFTGSDVLTF

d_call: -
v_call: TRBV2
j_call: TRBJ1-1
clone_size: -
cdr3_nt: TGTGCCAGCACACCCCCCGCAGGGATGAACACTGAAGCTTTCTTT
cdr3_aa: CASTPPAGMNTEAFF

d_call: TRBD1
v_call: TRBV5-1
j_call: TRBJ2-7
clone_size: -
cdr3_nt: TGCGCCAGCAGCGCCGGGACAGGAGGACCCTACGAGCAGTACTTC
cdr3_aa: CASSAGTGGPYEQYF

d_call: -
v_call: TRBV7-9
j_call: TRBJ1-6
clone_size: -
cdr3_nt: TGTGCCAGCAGCTATCCGGGACTCGGATCACCCCTCCACTTT
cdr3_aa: CASSYPGLGSPLHF

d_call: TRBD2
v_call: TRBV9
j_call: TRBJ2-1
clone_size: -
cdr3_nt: TGTGCCAGCGGAAAACTAGCGGGGGACTCCTACAATGAGCAGTTCTTC
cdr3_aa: CASGKLAGDSYNEQFF

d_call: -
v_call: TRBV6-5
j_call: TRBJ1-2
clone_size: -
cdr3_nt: TGTGCCAGCAGCCGGACGGACTTTGGCTACACCTTC
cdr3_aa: CASSRTDFGYTF

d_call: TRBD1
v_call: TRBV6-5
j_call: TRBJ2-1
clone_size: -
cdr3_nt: TGTGCCAGCAGTAAACAGGGGGCGCGCAATGAGCAGTTCTTC
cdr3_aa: CASSKQGARNEQFF

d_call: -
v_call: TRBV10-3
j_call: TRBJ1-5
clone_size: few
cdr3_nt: TGTGCCATCAGTGAAGGAGGGGACCAGCCCCAGCATTTT
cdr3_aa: CAISEGGDQPQHF

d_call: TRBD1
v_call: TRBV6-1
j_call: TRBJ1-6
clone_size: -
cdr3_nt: TGTGCCAGCAGTTTTTCCGGGACAGCGAATTCACCCCTCCACTTT
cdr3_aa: CASSFSGTANSPLHF

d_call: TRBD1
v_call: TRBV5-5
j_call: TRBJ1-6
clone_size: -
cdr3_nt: TGTGCCAGCAGCGGCCAGGGGGCGGGAAATTCACCCCTCCACTTT
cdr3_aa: CASSGQGAGNSPLHF

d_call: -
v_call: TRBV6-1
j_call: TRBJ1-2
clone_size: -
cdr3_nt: TGTGCCAGCAGAATCAGGGATTCGGAAGGCTACACCTTC
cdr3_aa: CASRIRDSEGYTF

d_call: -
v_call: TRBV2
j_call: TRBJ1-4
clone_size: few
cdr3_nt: TGTGCCAGCAGTTGGACAGTTGGAATTGAAAAACTGTTTTTT
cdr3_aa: CASSWTVGIEKLFF